What follows are 21 T cell receptor beta chains derived from one specimen sequenced in a study of cytomegalovirus exposure and HLA in healthy donors. This PCR relied on a set of 60 Vbeta primers and 13 Jbeta primers. TCRdb's copy holds only in-frame clones and misses some; the assay was immunoSEQ multiplex PCR. The sample contains approximately 140,000 clones, roughly 82% of which appear only once. Sequencing was carried out using PBMCs. These receptors were obtained from a boy between 10 and 17 years old in good health and CMV-seronegative.

This clone was recorded once. The chain is built from TRBV5-8 and TRBJ2-7; 9 bases are a match to TRBD1. The V gene's germline CDR1 is SGHTS and CDR2 YDEGEE. Losses at the gene ends were 4 bases for V and 5 bases for J; bases not matched to a gene: 10. The CDR3 runs to 15 residues. The CDR3 DNA sequence: TGTGCCAGCAGCGGAGCCTGGGACAGGGCTAACGAGCAGTACTTC. Its translation is CASSGAWDRANEQYF.

J is TRBJ1-1 and V is TRBV5-4; D might be TRBD1 (6 bases). The germline V and J ends were trimmed by 10 bases and 1 base, with 14 bases remaining between them. The CDR3 totals 13 residues. Germline V CDR1 and CDR2: SGHNT, YYREEE (reference sequence). The CDR3, as DNA: TGTGCCTGGGTCCAGGGGACGAACACTGAAGCTTTCTTT. Its protein product is CAWVQGTNTEAFF.

This chain joins TRBV4-2 and TRBJ1-4; D may be TRBD1 (5 bases). The CDR3 spans 16 residues. Germline V CDR1 and CDR2: LGHNA, YNFKEQ. V was clipped by 0 bases and J by 6 bases, with 14 bases between them. CDR3 nucleotide sequence: TGTGCCAGCAGCCAAGATCCGGTCAGGGTTTATGAAAAACTGTTTTTT. Amino acid sequence: CASSQDPVRVYEKLFF.

The CDR3 bases are TGTGCCTGGGGGACAGGAGCCATACGTGAAGCTTTCTTT. Translating it yields CAWGTGAIREAFF. The chain is built from TRBV30 and TRBJ1-1; 8 bases align to TRBD1. The CDR3 loop spans 13 amino acids. V shed 5 bases, J shed 7 bases, and the junction held 9 bases outside the gene matches. Germline V gene sequence: CDR1 GTSNPN, CDR2 SVGIG (reference sequence).

As concerns this clone: Other DNA variants within this sample encode the same CDR3. The genes are TRBV30 and TRBJ2-1; D might be TRBD2 (5 bases). The CDR3 consists of 15 residues. Germline lookup yields CDR1 GTSNPN and CDR2 SVGIG (reference sequence). V lost 0 bases and J lost 5, with 14 bases in between. CDR3 protein: CAWSVRRAGDNEQFF. In DNA, the CDR3 is TGTGCCTGGAGTGTACGGCGGGCCGGGGACAATGAGCAGTTCTTC.

This chain uses TRBV11-2 with TRBJ2-7; no firm D call. V shed 4 bases and J shed 1 base, with 8 bases lying between them. This CDR3 spans 13 amino acids. From germline, CDR1 is SGHAT and CDR2 FQNNGV. DNA of the CDR3: TGTGCCAGCAGCTCCCAGGAATCCTACGAGCAGTACTTC. Residues: CASSSQESYEQYF.

This clone was counted once. V is TRBV4-3 and J is TRBJ2-5; a possible D gene is TRBD1 (6 bases). Trimming removed 4 bases from V and 2 bases from J, with 8 bases in between. Per germline, CDR1 LGHNA and CDR2 YSLEER. This CDR3 comprises 13 residues. The CDR3 coding sequence is TGCGCCAGCAGCCCGGACAGTCAAGAGACCCAGTACTTC. As protein: CASSPDSQETQYF.

The CDR3 loop is CASSVQGAGSYGYTF. The CDR3 DNA reads as TGTGCCAGCAGCGTACAGGGGGCCGGGAGCTATGGCTACACCTTC. This sequence joins TRBV5-4 and TRBJ1-2; TRBD1 agrees at 9 bases. CDR1 SGHNT and CDR2 YYREEE come from the germline V gene (reference sequence). The CDR3 length is 15 residues. The junction had 8 bases not matched to a gene; V was cut back by 4 bases and J by 4 bases. Based on the CDR3 plus reference TRBV5-4 and TRBJ1-2, the full variable domain is ETGVTQSPTHLIKTRGQQVTLRCSSQSGHNTVSWYQQALGQGPQFIFQYYREEENGRGNFPPRFSGLQFPNYSSELNVNALELDDSALYLCASSVQGAGSYGYTFGSGTRLTVV.

The chain joins TRBV9 to TRBJ1-3, with 9 bases that match TRBD1. The J segment lost 3 bases and the V segment lost 4 bases, leaving 14 bases of the junction unmatched. The CDR3 runs to 18 residues. CDR1 is SGDLS, CDR2 YYNGEE, per germline. The CDR3 nucleotides read TGTGCCAGCAGCATCAATAGCCGGGACAGGGTCAATGGAAACACCATATATTTT. This sequence encodes CASSINSRDRVNGNTIYF.

The J gene is TRBJ1-6, the V gene TRBV2; D not certain. The V gene lost 10 bases and the J gene lost 6 bases, with 13 bases spanning the gap. Germline V lookup: CDR1 SNHLY, CDR2 FYNNEI. CDR3 size: 13 residues. The chain's CDR3 is CAKRGLLNSPLHF. CDR3 in DNA: TGTGCCAAGCGCGGGTTACTTAATTCACCCCTCCACTTT. Full variable domain (remainder filled in from reference TRBV2 and TRBJ1-6): EPEVTQTPSHQVTQMGQEVILRCVPISNHLYFYWYRQILGQKVEFLVSFYNNEISEKSEIFDDQFSVERPDGSNFTLKIRSTKLEDSAMYFCAKRGLLNSPLHFGNGTRLTVT.

This chain connects TRBV15 to TRBJ1-1; TRBD1 aligns across 10 bases. Trimming took 1 base from V and 5 from J; bases not matched to a gene: 4. The germline CDR1 and CDR2 sequences are LNHNV and YYDKDF (reference sequence). The CDR3 spans 15 residues. The CDR3: CATSRVGTGVTEAFF. The CDR3 DNA sequence: TGTGCCACCAGCAGAGTAGGGACAGGGGTAACTGAAGCTTTCTTT.

The gene calls are TRBV21-1 and TRBJ2-7; the table names TRBD2, a call not compared with the DNA. TRBV21-1 corresponds to a pseudogene. The CDR3 length is 13 residues. The CDR3 DNA sequence: TGTGCCAGCAACCCAAGCGGCTTAGACGAGCAGTACTTC. Residues: CASNPSGLDEQYF.

The chain uses TRBV11-2 and TRBJ2-1, with 10 bases lining up with TRBD1. The CDR3 covers 18 residues. CDR1 and CDR2 (germline): SGHAT, FQNNGV. J gave up 8 bases and V 6 bases, and 19 bases lay outside the gene matches. The CDR3 DNA is TGTGCCAGCAGTTTACAACTACCGGGACAGGGGTACGGTGATGAGCAGTTCTTC. Its translation is CASSLQLPGQGYGDEQFF.

The chain joins TRBV27 to TRBJ2-7; perhaps TRBD2 as D (6 bases). Trimming removed 1 base from V and 2 bases from J, with 12 bases in between. The CDR3 contains 15 residues. The germline V gene encodes CDR1 MNHEY and CDR2 SMNVEV (reference sequence). For the CDR3, the DNA is TGTGCCAGCAGTTTATGGGGGGACTCCCCCTACGAGCAGTACTTC. Its translation: CASSLWGDSPYEQYF.

The chain is built from TRBV7-9 and TRBJ1-6, with 7 bases aligning to TRBD1. CDR1 is SEHNR and CDR2 is FQNEAQ in the germline V gene (reference sequence). The CDR3 covers 16 residues. Trimming cost V 4 bases and J 0 bases; bases outside gene matches: 3. This CDR3 reads CASSSTGSSYNSPLHF. Here the CDR3 DNA reads TGTGCCAGCAGCTCGACAGGGAGCTCCTATAATTCACCCCTCCACTTT. The full variable domain, completed using reference TRBV7-9 and TRBJ1-6, is DTGVSQNPRHKITKRGQNVTFRCDPISEHNRLYWYRQTLGQGPEFLTYFQNEAQLEKSRLLSDRFSAERPKGSFSTLEIQRTEQGDSAMYLCASSSTGSSYNSPLHFGNGTRLTVT.

The chain carries TRBV25-1 and TRBJ1-3; D unclear. The V end was cut by 7 bases, the J end by 0 bases, with 7 bases between. The germline gives CDR1 MGHDK, CDR2 SYGVNS. The CDR3 runs to 13 residues. In nucleotides, the CDR3 is TGTGCCAGCACCGGGAGCTCTGGAAACACCATATATTTT. It yields the protein CASTGSSGNTIYF.

V usage is TRBV30 and J usage is TRBJ2-1, with D maybe TRBD2 (5 bases). The CDR3 totals 12 residues. The germline V gene has CDR1 GTSNPN and CDR2 SVGIG (reference sequence). V lost 0 bases and J 8 bases, leaving 8 bases between the germline ends. CDR3: CAWSVSGHEQFF. The CDR3 DNA reads TGTGCCTGGAGTGTCAGCGGCCATGAGCAGTTCTTC.

The gene calls are TRBV5-1 and TRBJ2-2; TRBD2 matches 7 bases. Germline-derived CDR1 and CDR2 are SGHRS and YFSETQ. V trimming: 0 bases; J trimming: 1 base; junction bases outside the gene matches: 6. The CDR3 is 17 amino acids. This CDR3 reads CASSLAASGVNTGELFF. The CDR3 nucleotides are TGCGCCAGCAGCTTGGCCGCCAGCGGGGTGAACACCGGGGAGCTGTTTTTT.

This chain joins TRBV12-5 and TRBJ2-7; tentatively, D is TRBD2 (10 bases). V lost 0 bases, J lost 6 bases, and 15 bases lay in between. The germline CDR1 and CDR2 sequences are LGHNT and FRNRAP. The CDR3 is 15 amino acids. CDR3 bases: TGTGCTAGTGGTTTGGTACTAGCGGGACAGGGCGAGCAGTACTTC. This translates into CASGLVLAGQGEQYF.

This clone has a handful of counts. The genes are TRBV19 and TRBJ1-1, with no clear D. This CDR3 is 9 amino acids long. Trimming took off 8 bases at V and 11 bases at J, with 9 bases between the two ends. Germline values: CDR1 LNHDA, CDR2 SQIVND (reference sequence). The CDR3 sequence: CASGTRAFF. The CDR3 nucleotides are TGTGCCAGTGGAACGAGGGCTTTCTTT. Together with reference TRBV19 and TRBJ1-1, the CDR3 gives the full variable domain: DGGITQSPKYLFRKEGQNVTLSCEQNLNHDAMYWYRQDPGQGLRLIYYSQIVNDFQKGDIAEGYSVSREKKESFPLTVTSAQKNPTAFYLCASGTRAFFGQGTRLTVV.

Worth noting for this clone: This CDR3 is also generated by other DNA sequences in the sample. This sequence joins TRBV2 and TRBJ2-1, with no clear D. The V gene lost 5 bases and the J gene lost 7 bases, with 3 bases spanning the gap. Per the germline V gene, CDR1 is SNHLY and CDR2 is FYNNEI. CDR3 size: 10 residues. DNA of the CDR3: TGTGCCAGCAGTCTAAATGAGCAGTTCTTC. It encodes CASSLNEQFF.